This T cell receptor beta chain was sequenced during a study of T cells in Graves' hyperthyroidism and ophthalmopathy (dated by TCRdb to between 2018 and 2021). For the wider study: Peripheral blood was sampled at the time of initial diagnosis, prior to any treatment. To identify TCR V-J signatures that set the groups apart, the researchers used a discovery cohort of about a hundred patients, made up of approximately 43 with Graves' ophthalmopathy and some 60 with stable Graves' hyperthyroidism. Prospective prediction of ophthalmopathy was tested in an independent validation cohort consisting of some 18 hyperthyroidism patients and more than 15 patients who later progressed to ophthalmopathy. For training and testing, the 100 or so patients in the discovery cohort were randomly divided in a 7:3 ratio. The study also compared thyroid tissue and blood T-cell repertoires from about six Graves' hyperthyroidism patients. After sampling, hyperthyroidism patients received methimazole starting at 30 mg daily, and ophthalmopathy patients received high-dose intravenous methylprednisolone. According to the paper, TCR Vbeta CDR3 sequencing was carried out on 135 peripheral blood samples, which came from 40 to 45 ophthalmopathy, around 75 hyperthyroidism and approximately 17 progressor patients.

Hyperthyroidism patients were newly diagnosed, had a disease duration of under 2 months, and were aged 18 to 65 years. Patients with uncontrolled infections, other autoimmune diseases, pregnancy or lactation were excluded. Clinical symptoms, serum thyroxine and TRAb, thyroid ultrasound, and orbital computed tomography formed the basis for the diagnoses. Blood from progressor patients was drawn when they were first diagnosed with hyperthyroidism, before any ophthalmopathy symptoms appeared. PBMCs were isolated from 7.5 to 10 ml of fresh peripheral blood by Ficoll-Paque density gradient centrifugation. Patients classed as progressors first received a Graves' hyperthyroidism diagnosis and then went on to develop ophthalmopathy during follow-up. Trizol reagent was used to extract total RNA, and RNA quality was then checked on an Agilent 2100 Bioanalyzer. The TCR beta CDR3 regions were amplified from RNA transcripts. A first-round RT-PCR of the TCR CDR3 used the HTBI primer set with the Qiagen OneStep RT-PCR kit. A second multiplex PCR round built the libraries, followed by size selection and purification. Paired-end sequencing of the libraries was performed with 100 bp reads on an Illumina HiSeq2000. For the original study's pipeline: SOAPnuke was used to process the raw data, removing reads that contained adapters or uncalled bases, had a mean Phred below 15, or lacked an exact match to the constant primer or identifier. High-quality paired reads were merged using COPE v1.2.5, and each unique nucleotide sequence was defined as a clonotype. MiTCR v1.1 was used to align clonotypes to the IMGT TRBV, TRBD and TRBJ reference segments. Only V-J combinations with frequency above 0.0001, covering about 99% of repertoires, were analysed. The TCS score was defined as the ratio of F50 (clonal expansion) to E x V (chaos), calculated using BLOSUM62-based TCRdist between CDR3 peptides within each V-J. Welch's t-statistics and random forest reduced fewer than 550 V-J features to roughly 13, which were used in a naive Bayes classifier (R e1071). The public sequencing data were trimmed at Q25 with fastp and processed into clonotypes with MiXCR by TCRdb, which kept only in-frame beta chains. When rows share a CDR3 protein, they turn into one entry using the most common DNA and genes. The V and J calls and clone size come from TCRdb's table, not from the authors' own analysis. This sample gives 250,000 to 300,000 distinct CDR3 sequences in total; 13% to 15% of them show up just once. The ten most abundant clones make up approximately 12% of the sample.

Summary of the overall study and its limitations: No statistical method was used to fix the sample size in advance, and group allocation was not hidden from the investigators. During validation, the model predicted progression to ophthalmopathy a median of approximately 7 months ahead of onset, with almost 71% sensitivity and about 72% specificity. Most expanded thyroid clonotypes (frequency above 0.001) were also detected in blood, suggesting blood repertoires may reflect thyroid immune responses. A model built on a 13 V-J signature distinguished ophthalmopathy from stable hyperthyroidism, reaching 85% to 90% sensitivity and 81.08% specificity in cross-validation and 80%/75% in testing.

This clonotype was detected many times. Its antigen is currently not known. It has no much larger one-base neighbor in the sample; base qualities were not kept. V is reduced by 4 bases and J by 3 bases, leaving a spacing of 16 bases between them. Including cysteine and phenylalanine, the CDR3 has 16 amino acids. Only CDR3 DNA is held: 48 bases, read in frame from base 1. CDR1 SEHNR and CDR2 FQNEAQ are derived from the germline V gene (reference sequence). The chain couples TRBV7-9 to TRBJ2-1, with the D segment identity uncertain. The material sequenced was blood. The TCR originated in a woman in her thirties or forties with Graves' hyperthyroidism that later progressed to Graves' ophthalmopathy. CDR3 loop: CASSSTDGPRYNEQFF. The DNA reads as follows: TGTGCCAGCAGCTCGACGGACGGACCACGCTACAATGAGCAGTTCTTC. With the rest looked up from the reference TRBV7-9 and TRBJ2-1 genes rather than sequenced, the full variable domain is DTGVSQNPRHKITKRGQNVTFRCDPISEHNRLYWYRQTLGQGPEFLTYFQNEAQLEKSRLLSDRFSAERPKGSFSTLEIQRTEQGDSAMYLCASSSTDGPRYNEQFFGPGTRLTVL.